This TCR beta chain was profiled in a study of T cell repertoires in cytomegalovirus infection. This clonotype was seen more than once but under ten times. The antigen is not known. TCRdb re-called the reads through MiXCR, storing one row per CDR3 protein. This sample carries 380,000 or so distinct CDR3 sequences, about 35% of them seen once, and the ten largest clones take approximately 12%. The CDR3 is 14 residues long. Germline V gene lookup returns CDR1 SGHRS and CDR2 YFSETQ. Trimming took 6 bases from V and 4 from J; bases not matched to a gene: 8. The input for sequencing was cultured PBMCs, taken from culture after CMV antigen stimulation. The gene calls are TRBV5-1 and TRBJ2-3; 7 bases map to TRBD1. This sequence was found in a human donor in good health (CMV status not recorded). Some clones in this sample may be carry-over from other donors' samples. CDR3 DNA sequence: TGCGCCAGCACCCGGGACAGTCCGGCAGATACGCAGTATTTT. Protein sequence: CASTRDSPADTQYF.